This passage covers 6 T cell receptor beta chains from one sample sequenced in a study of blood T cell repertoires in COVID-19. Sequenced by immunoSEQ multiplex PCR; TCRdb stores in-frame clones only, minus some. This sample has about 210,000 clones, with around 83% found just once. Source material: peripheral blood. These receptors originate from a woman between 50 and 59 years old with acute or convalescent COVID-19.

This clone has more than one count but fewer than ten. The gene calls are TRBV27 and TRBJ1-1; D is unclear. V was clipped by 2 bases and J by 2 bases, with 6 bases between them. The CDR3 is made up of 13 amino acids. The germline V gene encodes CDR1 MNHEY and CDR2 SMNVEV (reference sequence). CDR3 sequence (DNA): TGTGCCAGCAGTTTAACAGCCAACACTGAAGCTTTCTTT. This translates into CASSLTANTEAFF.

The chain has TRBV5-1 and TRBJ2-3; D is unresolved. CDR1 and CDR2 (germline): SGHRS, YFSETQ. V was clipped by 4 bases and J by 2 bases, with 11 bases between them. The CDR3 loop spans 14 amino acids. The CDR3 nucleotides read TGCGCCAGCAGCCTACGTGTGAACACAGATACGCAGTATTTT. Its protein product is CASSLRVNTDTQYF.

The gene calls are TRBV2 and TRBJ1-3; TRBD1 matches 8 bases. This CDR3 spans 14 amino acids. The junction had 4 bases not matched to a gene; V was cut back by 5 bases and J by 4 bases. Germline CDR1 is SNHLY and CDR2 is FYNNEI. CDR3 bases: TGTGCCAGCAGTCCCGACAGGGGCGGAAACACCATATATTTT. Its protein is CASSPDRGGNTIYF.

The chain is built from TRBV5-5 and TRBJ1-2, with TRBD1 as a possible D gene (5 bases). The CDR3 totals 15 residues. Germline assignment: CDR1 SGHKS and CDR2 YYEKEE (reference sequence). Trimming took off 4 bases at V and 0 bases at J, with 13 bases between the two ends. The CDR3 sequence is CASSPGGVANYGYTF. CDR3 DNA sequence: TGTGCCAGCAGCCCCGGAGGGGTCGCTAACTATGGCTACACCTTC.

Of note for this clone: The sample has other DNA sequences that encode this CDR3 too. The chain carries TRBV5-1 and TRBJ2-5, with TRBD2 matching 10 bases. The J segment lost 2 bases and the V segment lost 0 bases, leaving 4 bases of the junction unmatched. Germline CDR1 and CDR2: SGHRS and YFSETQ. This CDR3 spans 16 amino acids. CDR3 in amino acids: CASSLAGLAVQETQYF. The CDR3 DNA follows: TGCGCCAGCAGCTTGGCCGGACTAGCGGTACAAGAGACCCAGTACTTC.

V gene TRBV30 combines with J gene TRBJ2-7; D is possibly TRBD2 (5 bases). The CDR3 extends over 14 amino acids. CDR1 GTSNPN and CDR2 SVGIG come from the germline V gene (reference sequence). V dropped 6 bases and J dropped 2 bases, with 17 bases sitting between them. The CDR3 nucleotides read TGTGCCTGCCGACGCGGGCCTGAAACCTACGAGCAGTACTTC. Its translation: CACRRGPETYEQYF.